This passage covers 3 T cell receptor beta chains from one sample sequenced in a study of PD-L1 blockade in urothelial cancer. Time point of the sample: pretreatment peripheral blood. The assay was immunoSEQ multiplex PCR, and TCRdb's table has in-frame clones only and misses some. Of roughly 95,000 clones in the sample, roughly 91% were seen once. The material was PBMCs, obtained around atezolizumab (anti-PD-L1) treatment. These receptors were taken from a man aged 55-75 years with urothelial cancer.

V usage is TRBV6-6 and J usage is TRBJ2-7; D might be TRBD1 (6 bases). The CDR3 spans 13 residues. The germline V gene encodes CDR1 MNHNY and CDR2 SVGAGI (reference sequence). Trimming took 7 bases from V and 6 from J, leaving 16 bases between them. The DNA of the CDR3 is TGTGCCAGCACCAGGGACATGAGGGCCGAGCAGTACTTC. It translates to CASTRDMRAEQYF.

The chain has TRBV5-1 and TRBJ2-1; TRBD2 matches 11 bases. V lost 0 bases to trimming and J lost 0 bases; unmatched junction nucleotides: 5. This CDR3 region has 18 residues. Germline V gene lookup returns CDR1 SGHRS and CDR2 YFSETQ. The CDR3 DNA is TGCGCCAGCAGCTTGGGGGGACTAGCGGCTAGCTCCTACAATGAGCAGTTCTTC. Encoded protein: CASSLGGLAASSYNEQFF.

The CDR3, as DNA: TGTGCCAGCAGCCCCCCCGGCGGGGGGGAGAGTGAGCAGTTCTTC. Protein sequence: CASSPPGGGESEQFF. The J gene is TRBJ2-1, the V gene TRBV7-2; TRBD2 matches at 9 bases. Germline V gene data show CDR1 as SGHTA and CDR2 as FQGNSA. The CDR3 has 15 amino acids. Trimming at V came to 5 bases and at J to 9 bases, leaving 11 bases not matched to a gene.